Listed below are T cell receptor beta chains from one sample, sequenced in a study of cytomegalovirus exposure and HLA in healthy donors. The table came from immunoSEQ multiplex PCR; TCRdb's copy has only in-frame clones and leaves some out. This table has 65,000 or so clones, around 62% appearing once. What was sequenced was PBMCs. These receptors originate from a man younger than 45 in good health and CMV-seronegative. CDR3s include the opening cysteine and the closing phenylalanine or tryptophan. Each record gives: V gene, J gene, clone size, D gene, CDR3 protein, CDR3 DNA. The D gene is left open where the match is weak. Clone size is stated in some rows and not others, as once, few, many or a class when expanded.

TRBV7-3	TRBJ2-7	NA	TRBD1	CASSSDRGSEQYF	TGTGCCAGCAGCTCGGACAGGGGGAGCGAGCAGTACTTC
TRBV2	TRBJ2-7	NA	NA	CASSEPQGSYEQYF	TGTGCCAGCAGTGAGCCACAGGGCTCCTACGAGCAGTACTTC
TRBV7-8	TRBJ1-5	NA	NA	CASSPGQWAPYSNQPQHF	TGTGCCAGCAGCCCAGGACAGTGGGCCCCTTATAGCAATCAGCCCCAGCATTTT
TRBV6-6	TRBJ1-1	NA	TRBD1	CASSYSTGANTEAFF	TGTGCCAGCAGTTACTCGACAGGGGCAAACACTGAAGCTTTCTTT
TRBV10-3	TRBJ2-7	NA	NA	CAISEGGTGYSDEQYF	TGTGCCATCAGTGAGGGGGGGACCGGCTACTCGGACGAGCAGTACTTC
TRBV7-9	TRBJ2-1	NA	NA	CASSDRLDNEQFF	TGTGCCAGCAGCGACCGACTAGACAATGAGCAGTTCTTC
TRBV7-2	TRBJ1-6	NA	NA	CASSPQYGAYSPLHF	TGTGCCAGCAGCCCGCAGTACGGAGCCTATTCACCCCTCCACTTT
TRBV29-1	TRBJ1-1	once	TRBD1	CSVAPPGGAWNTEAFF	TGCAGCGTTGCCCCCCCAGGGGGCGCGTGGAACACTGAAGCTTTCTTT
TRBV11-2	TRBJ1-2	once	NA	CASSLRVTNYGYTF	TGTGCCAGCAGCCTCCGGGTTACTAACTATGGCTACACCTTC
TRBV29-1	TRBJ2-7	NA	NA	CSVEKGNRAPYEQYF	TGCAGCGTTGAAAAGGGTAACAGGGCCCCCTACGAGCAGTACTTC
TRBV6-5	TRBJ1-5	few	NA	CASSYNREGQPQHF	TGTGCCAGCAGTTACAACAGGGAGGGTCAGCCCCAGCATTTT
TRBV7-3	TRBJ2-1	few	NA	CASSLFNNEQFF	TGTGCCAGCAGCTTATTCAACAATGAGCAGTTCTTC
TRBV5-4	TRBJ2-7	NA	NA	CASSFGETYEQYF	TGTGCCAGCAGCTTCGGCGAGACTTACGAGCAGTACTTC
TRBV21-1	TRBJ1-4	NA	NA	CASTNHKVGQGYEKLFF	TGTGCCAGCACAAACCATAAGGTAGGACAGGGGTATGAAAAACTGTTTTTT
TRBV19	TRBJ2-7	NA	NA	CASSPGLPALEQYF	TGTGCCAGTAGTCCAGGACTCCCCGCTCTCGAGCAGTACTTC
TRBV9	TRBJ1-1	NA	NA	CASSPQGQNTEAFF	TGTGCCAGCAGCCCGCAGGGACAGAACACTGAAGCTTTCTTT
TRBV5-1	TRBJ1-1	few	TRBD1	CASSLDPTGVNTEAFF	TGCGCCAGCAGCTTGGACCCTACAGGGGTGAACACTGAAGCTTTCTTT
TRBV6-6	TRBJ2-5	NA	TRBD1	CASSYMRTGEETQYF	TGTGCCAGCAGTTATATGAGGACAGGGGAAGAGACCCAGTACTTC
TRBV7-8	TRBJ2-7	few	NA	CASRLHSPSSYEQYF	TGTGCCAGCAGATTGCACAGTCCCAGCTCCTACGAGCAGTACTTC
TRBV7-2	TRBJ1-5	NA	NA	CASSVRTDQPQHF	TGTGCCAGCAGCGTTCGGACAGATCAGCCCCAGCATTTT
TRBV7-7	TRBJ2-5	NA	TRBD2	CASSRTSGGLETQYF	TGTGCCAGCAGCCGGACTAGCGGTGGACTAGAGACCCAGTACTTC
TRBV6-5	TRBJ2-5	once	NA	CASNRQGETQYF	TGTGCCAGCAACCGGCAGGGGGAGACCCAGTACTTC
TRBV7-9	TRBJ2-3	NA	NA	CASSLAPTDTQYF	TGTGCCAGCAGCTTAGCTCCGACAGATACGCAGTATTTT
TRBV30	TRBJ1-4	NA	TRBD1	CAWRDRVNEKLFF	TGTGCCTGGCGGGACAGGGTTAATGAAAAACTGTTTTTT
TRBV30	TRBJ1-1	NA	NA	CAWSVGGRAFF	TGTGCCTGGAGTGTCGGGGGGAGGGCTTTCTTT
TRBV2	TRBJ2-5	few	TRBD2	CASSRTSGGRQETQYF	TGTGCCAGCAGTCGAACTAGCGGGGGGCGTCAAGAGACCCAGTACTTC
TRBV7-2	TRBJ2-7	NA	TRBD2	CASSKGLAGSSYEQYF	TGTGCCAGCAGCAAGGGACTAGCGGGGAGCTCCTACGAGCAGTACTTC
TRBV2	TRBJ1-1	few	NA	CASSVEQGPNTEAFF	TGTGCCAGCAGTGTTGAACAGGGTCCTAACACTGAAGCTTTCTTT
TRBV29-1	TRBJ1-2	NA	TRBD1	CSVEDNGETGWGAFGIYGYTF	TGCAGCGTTGAAGATAATGGGGAGACAGGGTGGGGGGCCTTTGGGATCTATGGCTACACCTTC
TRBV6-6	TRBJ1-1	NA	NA	CASSYGGGTEAFF	TGTGCCAGCAGTTACGGGGGGGGAACTGAAGCTTTCTTT
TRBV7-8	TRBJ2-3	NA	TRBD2	CASSPTSGGQNTDTQYF	TGTGCCAGCAGCCCGACTAGCGGGGGACAAAACACAGATACGCAGTATTTT
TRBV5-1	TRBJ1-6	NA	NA	CASSQTGSHGSPLHF	TGCGCCAGCAGTCAAACAGGGTCTCATGGGTCACCCCTCCACTTT
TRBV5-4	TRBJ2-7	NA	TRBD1	CASSLGGGQGRREQYF	TGTGCCAGCAGCTTGGGGGGGGGACAGGGAAGGCGGGAGCAGTACTTC
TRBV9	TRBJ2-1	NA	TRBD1	CASSSTVRDRGENEQFF	TGTGCCAGCAGCTCCACCGTCCGGGACAGGGGAGAGAATGAGCAGTTCTTC
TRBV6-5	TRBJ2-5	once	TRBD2	CASSYSLAGGRKTQYF	TGTGCCAGCAGTTACTCCCTAGCGGGGGGAAGGAAGACCCAGTACTTC
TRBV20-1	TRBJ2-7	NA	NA	CSAGTSYEQYF	TGCAGTGCTGGGACTTCCTACGAGCAGTACTTC
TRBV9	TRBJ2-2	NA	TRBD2	CASSVGGGPTGELFF	TGTGCCAGCAGCGTAGGCGGGGGTCCCACCGGGGAGCTGTTTTTT
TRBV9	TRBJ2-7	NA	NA	CASSVEGDMSYEQYF	TGTGCCAGCAGCGTAGAAGGAGATATGTCCTACGAGCAGTACTTC
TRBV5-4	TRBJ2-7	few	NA	CASSLAFSGERREQYF	TGTGCCAGCAGCTTGGCCTTTTCAGGGGAACGTAGAGAGCAGTACTTC
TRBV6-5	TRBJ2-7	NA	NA	CASSGGQGDEQYF	TGTGCCAGCAGCGGGGGGCAGGGAGACGAGCAGTACTTC